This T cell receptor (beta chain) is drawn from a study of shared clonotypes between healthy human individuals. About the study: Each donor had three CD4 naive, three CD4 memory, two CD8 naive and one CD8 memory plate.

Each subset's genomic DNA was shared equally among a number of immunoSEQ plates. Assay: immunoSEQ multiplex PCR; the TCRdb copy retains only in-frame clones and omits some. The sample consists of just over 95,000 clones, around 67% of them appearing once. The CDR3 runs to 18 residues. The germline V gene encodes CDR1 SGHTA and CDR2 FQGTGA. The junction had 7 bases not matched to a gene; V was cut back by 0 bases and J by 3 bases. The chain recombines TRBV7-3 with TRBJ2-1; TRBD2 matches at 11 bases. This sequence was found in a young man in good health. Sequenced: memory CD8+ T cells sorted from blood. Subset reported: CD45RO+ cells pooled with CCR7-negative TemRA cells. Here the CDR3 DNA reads TGTGCCAGCAGCTTAACCCTAAGCGGGACTAGCGGCTACAATGAGCAGTTCTTC. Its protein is CASSLTLSGTSGYNEQFF. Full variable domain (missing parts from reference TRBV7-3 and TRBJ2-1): GAGVSQTPSNKVTEKGKYVELRCDPISGHTALYWYRQSLGQGPEFLIYFQGTGAADDSGLPNDRFFAVRPEGSVSTLKIQRTERGDSAVYLCASSLTLSGTSGYNEQFFGPGTRLTVL.